Below are 15 T cell receptor beta chains sequenced from a single sample in a study of blood T cells in healthy people across ages. For the second PCR, which ran for 7 to 11 cycles, a sample-barcoded 5' primer and a J-beta primer mix were used. TCRdb ran MiXCR on the 5' RACE reads and lists one entry per CDR3 protein. The table shows 1.6 million or so distinct CDR3 sequences, with about 35% occurring only once. The sample was blood. These receptors originate from a woman aged 25-40 years in good health.

This clonotype was recorded a few times. A much larger clone differs from this one at a single base, so this may be a read error. CDR3 amino acids: CSVGEDGYEQYF. CDR3 in DNA: TGCAGCGTTGGAGAAGACGGGTACGAGCAGTACTTC. This sequence joins TRBV29-1 and TRBJ2-7; D is ambiguous. The V end lost 4 bases, the J end lost 4 bases, and 11 bases lay between the germline ends. Germline CDR1 SQVTM, CDR2 ANQGSEA. The CDR3 consists of 12 residues.

The rearrangement uses TRBV4-1 and TRBJ2-2; D uncertain. The germline V gene encodes CDR1 MGHRA and CDR2 YSYEKL. CDR3 length: 16 amino acids. V was shortened by 0 bases and J by 5 bases, with 13 bases between the two germline ends. In nucleotides, the CDR3 is TGCGCCAGCAGCCAAGAGTCCCTAGGTGGGACCGGGGAGCTGTTTTTT. Translated, it gives CASSQESLGGTGELFF.

The gene calls are TRBV6-5 and TRBJ1-5; 8 nucleotides match TRBD1. Per germline, CDR1 MNHEY and CDR2 SVGAGI. The CDR3 is 14 residues long. V shed 6 bases, J shed 6 bases, and the junction held 7 bases outside the gene matches. The DNA of the CDR3 is TGTGCCAGCAGACCAGGGGGCGGGAGTCAGCCCCAGCATTTT. Translation gives CASRPGGGSQPQHF.

This clonotype appeared a few times. This chain joins TRBV4-1 and TRBJ2-5; D not resolved. V lost 0 bases and J 9 bases, leaving 11 bases between the germline ends. Looked up from germline, CDR1 is MGHRA and CDR2 is YSYEKL. The CDR3 has 13 residues. The CDR3 DNA reads TGCGCCAGCAGCCAAGATCGTAGCTGGCCCCAGTACTTC. It codes for CASSQDRSWPQYF.

This clonotype was seen only a few times. The chain is built from TRBV7-9 and TRBJ1-2; 9 positions agree with TRBD1. Looked up from germline, CDR1 is SEHNR and CDR2 is FQNEAQ (reference sequence). The CDR3 totals 17 residues. V lost 5 bases, J lost 5 bases, and 15 bases stayed unmatched. In nucleotides, the CDR3 is TGTGCCAGCAGCCCCCCAGGAGCGGAGGGACAGGGTTATGGCTACACCTTC. This translates into CASSPPGAEGQGYGYTF.

This clonotype was seen a single time. The chain recombines TRBV20-1 with TRBJ2-1; perhaps TRBD2 as D (6 bases). The CDR3 is 17 amino acids. V was cut by 4 bases and J by 2 bases, with 21 bases left in between. CDR1 and CDR2 (germline): DFQATT, SNEGSKA (reference sequence). The CDR3: CSAIEIGGTIPYNEQFF. The DNA of the CDR3 is TGCAGTGCTATTGAGATAGGCGGGACGATTCCCTACAATGAGCAGTTCTTC.

This clonotype came up many times. The J gene is TRBJ2-5, the V gene TRBV20-1; possibly TRBD2 for D (5 bases). Trimming removed 4 bases at V and 2 bases at J, with 11 bases between. The CDR3 has 13 residues. Germline assignment: CDR1 DFQATT and CDR2 SNEGSKA (reference sequence). The CDR3 protein is CSATLGGQETQYF. CDR3 nucleotides: TGCAGTGCTACCCTCGGAGGTCAAGAGACCCAGTACTTC.

The gene calls are TRBV13 and TRBJ1-2; 7 nucleotides match TRBD1. The length of the CDR3 is 14 residues. V lost 4 bases to trimming and J lost 8 bases; unmatched junction nucleotides: 10. Germline V gene lookup returns CDR1 PRHDT and CDR2 FYEKMQ (reference sequence). CDR3 coding DNA: TGTGCCAGCAGCTCTACCTCGACAGGGACCGGCTACACCTTC. It specifies CASSSTSTGTGYTF.

This clonotype was picked up a small number of times. The V gene is TRBV27, the J gene TRBJ1-1; 8 positions agree with TRBD1. The CDR3 is 16 residues long. Trimming took 5 bases from V and 1 from J; bases not matched to a gene: 9. Looked up from germline, CDR1 is MNHEY and CDR2 is SMNVEV (reference sequence). CDR3 amino acids: CASSPGTGGPNTEAFF. DNA of the CDR3: TGTGCCAGCAGTCCCGGTACAGGGGGGCCGAACACTGAAGCTTTCTTT.

This clonotype has only a few counts. The rearrangement links TRBV9 to TRBJ2-5; perhaps D is TRBD1 or TRBD2 (6 bases each). V was cut by 0 bases and J by 5 bases, with 11 bases left in between. Germline CDR1 is SGDLS and CDR2 is YYNGEE. This CDR3 comprises 14 residues. The CDR3 DNA follows: TGTGCCAGCAGCGTAGAGGGGGGCGAGGAGACCCAGTACTTC. Protein: CASSVEGGEETQYF. The whole variable domain, remainder taken from reference TRBV9 and TRBJ2-5, is DSGVTQTPKHLITATGQRVTLRCSPRSGDLSVYWYQQSLDQGLQFLIQYYNGEERAKGNILERFSAQQFPDLHSELNLSSLELGDSALYFCASSVEGGEETQYFGPGTRLLVL.

The chain employs TRBV7-9 and TRBJ2-1, with 11 bases lining up with TRBD2. CDR3 length: 14 amino acids. CDR1 is SEHNR and CDR2 is FQNEAQ in the germline V gene (reference sequence). V gave up 1 base and J gave up 8 bases; unmatched junction bases: 1. CDR3 in amino acids: CASSLETSGDEQFF. CDR3 DNA: TGTGCCAGCAGCTTAGAGACTAGCGGGGATGAGCAGTTCTTC. The variable domain in full, with the rest retrieved from reference TRBV7-9 and TRBJ2-1, is DTGVSQNPRHKITKRGQNVTFRCDPISEHNRLYWYRQTLGQGPEFLTYFQNEAQLEKSRLLSDRFSAERPKGSFSTLEIQRTEQGDSAMYLCASSLETSGDEQFFGPGTRLTVL.

This clonotype was seen many times. V gene TRBV20-1 combines with J gene TRBJ2-1, with D perhaps matching TRBD2 (6 bases). The germline gives CDR1 DFQATT, CDR2 SNEGSKA (reference sequence). The ends were cut back, 7 bases at V and 9 bases at J, with 10 bases in the middle. The CDR3 contains 10 residues. DNA of the CDR3: TGCAGTGGGGGGGTCATTGAGCAGTTCTTC. Translation gives CSGGVIEQFF.

This clonotype occurred a few times. The V gene is TRBV5-1, the J gene TRBJ2-1, with D hard to call. The CDR3 has 14 amino acids. Per the germline V gene, CDR1 is SGHRS and CDR2 is YFSETQ. Trimming shortened V by 0 bases and J by 9 bases, and 13 bases separated the two germline ends. This CDR3 reads CASSLALGVGEQFF. CDR3 bases: TGCGCCAGCAGCTTGGCCCTTGGGGTTGGTGAGCAGTTCTTC.

This rearrangement joins TRBV20-1 to TRBJ1-2, with no clear D. V was clipped by 3 bases and J by 0 bases, with 11 bases between them. The germline V gene has CDR1 DFQATT and CDR2 SNEGSKA (reference sequence). The CDR3 is made up of 14 amino acids. The CDR3 bases are TGCAGTGCTAGGGAGGACCAGCCTAACTATGGCTACACCTTC. Its protein is CSAREDQPNYGYTF.

This clonotype was seen more than once but under ten times. This chain links TRBV29-1 with TRBJ2-3; 9 bases line up with TRBD1. The ends lost 7 bases at V and 2 bases at J; junction bases unmatched: 7. Per the germline V gene, CDR1 is SQVTM and CDR2 is ANQGSEA. The CDR3 contains 14 residues. The DNA for the CDR3 is TGCAGCGCCCCGGACAGGGGAAACACAGATACGCAGTATTTT. Protein sequence: CSAPDRGNTDTQYF.